One sample yielded the 9 T cell receptor beta chains listed below, sequenced in a study of control samples from healthy donors and cancer patients. The table came from immunoSEQ multiplex PCR; TCRdb's copy has only in-frame clones and leaves some out. The repertoire has 140,000 to 150,000 clones, 75% to 90% of them found once; the top ten carry less than 5.5%. Input material: blood. Receptors originate from a young man in good health.

CDR3 bases: TGTGCTAGTGGCCCCGATCCCGCCGGCGAGCAGTACTTC. Translation: CASGPDPAGEQYF. The chain joins TRBV12-5 to TRBJ2-7; D is unresolved. Germline CDR1 and CDR2: LGHNT and FRNRAP. The CDR3 runs 13 residues. The V end was cut by 6 bases, the J end by 6 bases, with 15 bases between.

The chain recombines TRBV3-1 (or the pseudogene TRBV3-2) with TRBJ2-1; the D is unclear. The CDR3 loop spans 15 amino acids. Germline-derived CDR1 and CDR2 are LGHDT and YNNKEL (reference sequence). Trimming cost V 0 bases and J 5 bases, with 11 bases left between them. The DNA of the CDR3 is TGTGCCAGCAGCCAAGACGGAGTATTCCACAATGAGCAGTTCTTC. Encoded protein: CASSQDGVFHNEQFF.

The V call is TRBV6-1, the J call TRBJ2-7, with 8 nucleotides matching TRBD2. Germline values: CDR1 MNHNS, CDR2 SASEGT. The CDR3 spans 14 residues. Germline trimming cut 6 bases from V and 4 bases from J; bases unmatched to any gene: 8. CDR3: CASSLTGGTYEQYF. The CDR3, as DNA: TGTGCCAGCAGCCTAACGGGGGGGACGTACGAGCAGTACTTC.

The chain couples TRBV11-3 to TRBJ2-3; no reliable D call. V lost 2 bases and J 1 base, leaving 10 bases between the germline ends. Per germline, CDR1 SGHNT and CDR2 YENEEA. The CDR3 extends over 15 amino acids. DNA for the CDR3: TGTGCCAGCAGCTTATATGACAAGGGCACAGATACGCAGTATTTT. Translation: CASSLYDKGTDTQYF.

The chain couples TRBV4-3 to TRBJ1-5; no clear D gene. V lost 0 bases and J 0 bases, leaving 6 bases between the germline ends. The germline CDR1 and CDR2 sequences are LGHNA and YSLEER. CDR3 length: 15 amino acids. The CDR3 reads CASSQDVFSNQPQHF. The CDR3 DNA sequence: TGCGCCAGCAGCCAAGATGTGTTTAGCAATCAGCCCCAGCATTTT.

The chain links TRBV19 to TRBJ1-1; no definite D call. Germline V gene data show CDR1 as LNHDA and CDR2 as SQIVND (reference sequence). V was pared by 6 bases and J by 1 base, with 12 bases between. This CDR3 comprises 14 residues. This chain's CDR3 is CASRPRTANTEAFF. In DNA form, the CDR3 reads TGTGCCAGTAGGCCCCGGACGGCGAACACTGAAGCTTTCTTT. Looking up the rest from reference TRBV19 and TRBJ1-1 gives the full variable domain: DGGITQSPKYLFRKEGQNVTLSCEQNLNHDAMYWYRQDPGQGLRLIYYSQIVNDFQKGDIAEGYSVSREKKESFPLTVTSAQKNPTAFYLCASRPRTANTEAFFGQGTRLTVV.

The CDR3 reads CAWSQGSGNTIYF. The CDR3 nucleotides are TGTGCCTGGAGCCAGGGGTCTGGAAACACCATATATTTT. The chain carries TRBV30 and TRBJ1-3; tentatively, D is TRBD1 (6 bases). Per germline, CDR1 GTSNPN and CDR2 SVGIG (reference sequence). The germline V and J ends were trimmed by 3 bases and 1 base, with 7 bases remaining between them. The CDR3 has 13 amino acids.

This clone was observed a handful of times. V usage is TRBV24-1 and J usage is TRBJ2-3; D call uncertain. The V end lost 5 bases, the J end lost 1 base, and 9 bases lay between the germline ends. Germline V lookup: CDR1 KGHDR, CDR2 SFDVKD. The CDR3 contains 14 residues. The CDR3 spells CATSGSQGTDTQYF. CDR3 nucleotide sequence: TGTGCCACCAGTGGAAGTCAGGGCACAGATACGCAGTATTTT.

This sequence joins TRBV9 and TRBJ2-1, with D possibly TRBD1 on 5 matching bases. The length of the CDR3 is 16 residues. The V end was cut by 0 bases, the J end by 0 bases, with 10 bases between. CDR1 is SGDLS, CDR2 YYNGEE, per germline. The CDR3 coding sequence is TGTGCCAGCAGCGTAGAGGGGATTAGCTCCTACAATGAGCAGTTCTTC. Residues: CASSVEGISSYNEQFF.